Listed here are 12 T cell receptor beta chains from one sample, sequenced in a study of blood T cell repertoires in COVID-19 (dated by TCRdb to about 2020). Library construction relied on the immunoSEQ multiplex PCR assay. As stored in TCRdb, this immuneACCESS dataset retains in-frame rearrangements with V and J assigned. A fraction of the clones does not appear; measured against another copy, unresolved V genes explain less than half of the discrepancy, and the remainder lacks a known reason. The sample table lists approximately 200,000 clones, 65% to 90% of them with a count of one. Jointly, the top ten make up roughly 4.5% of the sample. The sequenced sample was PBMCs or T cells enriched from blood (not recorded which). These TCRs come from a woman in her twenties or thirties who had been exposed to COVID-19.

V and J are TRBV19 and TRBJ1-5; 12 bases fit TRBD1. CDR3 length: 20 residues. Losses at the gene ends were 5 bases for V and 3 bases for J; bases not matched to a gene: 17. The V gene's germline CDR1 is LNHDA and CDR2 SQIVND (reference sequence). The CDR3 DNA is TGTGCCAGTAGTTCCAGCCGACGGGACAGGGGGCATTTAGACAATCAGCCCCAGCATTTT. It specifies CASSSSRRDRGHLDNQPQHF.

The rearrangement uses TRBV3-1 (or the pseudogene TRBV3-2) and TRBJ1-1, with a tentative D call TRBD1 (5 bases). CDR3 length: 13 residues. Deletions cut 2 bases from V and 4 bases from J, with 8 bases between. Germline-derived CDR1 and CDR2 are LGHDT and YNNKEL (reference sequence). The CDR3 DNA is TGTGCCAGCAGCCAAAGCGGGGGCACTGAAGCTTTCTTT. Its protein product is CASSQSGGTEAFF.

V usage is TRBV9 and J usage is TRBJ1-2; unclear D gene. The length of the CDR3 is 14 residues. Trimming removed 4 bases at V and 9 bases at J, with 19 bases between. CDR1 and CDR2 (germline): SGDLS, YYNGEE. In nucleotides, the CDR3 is TGTGCCAGCAGCACCCTGGCACGGGGTACCCGCTACACCTTC. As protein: CASSTLARGTRYTF. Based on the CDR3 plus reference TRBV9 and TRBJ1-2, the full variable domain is DSGVTQTPKHLITATGQRVTLRCSPRSGDLSVYWYQQSLDQGLQFLIQYYNGEERAKGNILERFSAQQFPDLHSELNLSSLELGDSALYFCASSTLARGTRYTFGSGTRLTVV.

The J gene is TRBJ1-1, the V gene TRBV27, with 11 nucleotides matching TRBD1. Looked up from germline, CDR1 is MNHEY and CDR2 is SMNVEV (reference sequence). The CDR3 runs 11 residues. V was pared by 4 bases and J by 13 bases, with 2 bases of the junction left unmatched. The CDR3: CASSWGTGGFF. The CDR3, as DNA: TGTGCCAGCAGTTGGGGGACAGGGGGTTTCTTT.

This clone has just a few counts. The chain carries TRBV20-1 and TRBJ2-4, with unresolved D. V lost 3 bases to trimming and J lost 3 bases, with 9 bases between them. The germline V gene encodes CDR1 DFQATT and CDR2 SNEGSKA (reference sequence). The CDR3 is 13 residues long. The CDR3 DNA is TGCAGTGCTAGTCAATGGAGCAAAAACATTCAGTACTTC. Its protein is CSASQWSKNIQYF.

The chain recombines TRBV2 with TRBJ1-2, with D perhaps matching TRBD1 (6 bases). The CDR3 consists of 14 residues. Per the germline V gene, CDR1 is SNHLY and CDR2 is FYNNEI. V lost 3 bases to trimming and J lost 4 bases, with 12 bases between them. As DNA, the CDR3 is TGTGCCAGCAGTGATACAGGGACATTCTATGGCTACACCTTC. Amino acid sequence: CASSDTGTFYGYTF.

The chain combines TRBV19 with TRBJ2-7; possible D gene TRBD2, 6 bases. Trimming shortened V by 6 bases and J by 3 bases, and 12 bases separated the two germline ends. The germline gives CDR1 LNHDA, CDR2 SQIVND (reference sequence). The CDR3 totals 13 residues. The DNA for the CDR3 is TGTGCCAGTAGCTCTAGCGTGGACTACGAGCAGTACTTC. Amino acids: CASSSSVDYEQYF. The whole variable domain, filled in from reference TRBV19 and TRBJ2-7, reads DGGITQSPKYLFRKEGQNVTLSCEQNLNHDAMYWYRQDPGQGLRLIYYSQIVNDFQKGDIAEGYSVSREKKESFPLTVTSAQKNPTAFYLCASSSSVDYEQYFGPGTRLTVT.

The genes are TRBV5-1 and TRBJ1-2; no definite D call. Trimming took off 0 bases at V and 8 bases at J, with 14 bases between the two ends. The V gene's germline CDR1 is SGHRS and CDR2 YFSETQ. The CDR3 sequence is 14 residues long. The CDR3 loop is CASSLGPREGGYTF. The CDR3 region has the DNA TGCGCCAGCAGCTTGGGGCCTCGAGAGGGAGGCTACACCTTC.

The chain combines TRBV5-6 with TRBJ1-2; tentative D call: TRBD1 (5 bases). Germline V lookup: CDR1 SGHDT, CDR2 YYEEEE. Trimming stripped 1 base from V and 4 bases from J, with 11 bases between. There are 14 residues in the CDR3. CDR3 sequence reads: CASSLPQGSYGYTF. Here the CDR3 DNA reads TGTGCCAGCAGCTTGCCGCAGGGTAGCTATGGCTACACCTTC.

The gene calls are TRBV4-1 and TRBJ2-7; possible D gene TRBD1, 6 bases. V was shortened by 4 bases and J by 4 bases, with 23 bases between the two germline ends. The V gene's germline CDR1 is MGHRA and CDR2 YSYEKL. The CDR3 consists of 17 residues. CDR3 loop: CASSPSMAGVIRYEQYF. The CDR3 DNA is TGCGCCAGCAGCCCGTCAATGGCAGGGGTCATAAGGTACGAGCAGTACTTC.

Here the CDR3 reads CASSANRDRGRRGGYTF. The CDR3 DNA reads as TGTGCCAGTAGTGCCAACCGGGACAGGGGGCGGCGCGGCGGCTACACCTTC. The chain couples TRBV19 to TRBJ1-2; 12 bases fit TRBD1. Germline CDR1 is LNHDA and CDR2 is SQIVND (reference sequence). The CDR3 spans 17 residues. V lost 5 bases and J lost 8; bases outside the gene matches: 15.

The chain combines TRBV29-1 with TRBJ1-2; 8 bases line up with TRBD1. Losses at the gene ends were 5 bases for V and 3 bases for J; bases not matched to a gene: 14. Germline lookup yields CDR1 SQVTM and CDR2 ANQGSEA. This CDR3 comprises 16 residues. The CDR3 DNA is TGCAGCGTTAAGAACGGACAGGGAAAAACTCACTATGGCTACACCTTC. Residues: CSVKNGQGKTHYGYTF.